Listed below are T cell receptor beta chains from one sample, sequenced in a study of early T cells in non-severe SARS-CoV-2 infection. TCRdb used MiXCR to reprocess the 5' RACE reads, holding one entry per CDR3 protein. The sample has some 80,000 distinct CDR3 sequences, around 15% seen once. Sequencing input: whole blood. These receptors were taken from an adult who was a healthcare worker with PCR-confirmed SARS-CoV-2 infection or an uninfected control (not recorded which). CDR3s include the opening cysteine and the closing phenylalanine or tryptophan. Where a row states a size, it is once, few, many or the class of an expanded clone; other rows omit it.

clone size: .
V gene: TRBV4-2
CDR3 protein: CASSHSGTSVFNGELFF

clone size: few
V gene: TRBV21-1
CDR3 protein: CASSNPRAGLGEQYF

clone size: few
V gene: TRBV7-6
CDR3 protein: CASSLDPPTTEAFF

clone size: .
V gene: TRBV3-1
CDR3 protein: CASSPLDRPNTEAFF

clone size: few
V gene: TRBV12-3/TRBV12-4
CDR3 protein: CASSLSGTETQYF

clone size: few
V gene: TRBV5-4
CDR3 protein: CASSDRPGAGYNEQFF

clone size: .
V gene: TRBV7-2
CDR3 protein: CASSLEAGGLSSYEQYF

clone size: .
V gene: TRBV7-6
CDR3 protein: CASSLNSGHTYEQYF

clone size: .
V gene: TRBV20-1
CDR3 protein: CSALDRVGDTQYF

clone size: few
V gene: TRBV20-1
CDR3 protein: CSARADMGQQNQPQHF

clone size: .
V gene: TRBV12-3/TRBV12-4
CDR3 protein: CASSHGRANQPQHF

clone size: .
V gene: TRBV29-1
CDR3 protein: CSGSGVNEQYF

clone size: few
V gene: TRBV12-5
CDR3 protein: CASAPTGAGKLFF

clone size: .
V gene: TRBV12-3/TRBV12-4
CDR3 protein: CASSYGNPWETQYF

clone size: .
V gene: TRBV11-2
CDR3 protein: CASSLVLPGQFF

clone size: .
V gene: TRBV10-3
CDR3 protein: CAIGGRGETQYF

clone size: .
V gene: TRBV5-5
CDR3 protein: CASTPPPGGPEAFF

clone size: many
V gene: TRBV4-3
CDR3 protein: CASSQDREGVSGYNSPLHF

clone size: many
V gene: TRBV14
CDR3 protein: CASSQGRQRGFQAGANVLTF

clone size: many
V gene: TRBV6-1
CDR3 protein: CASSGKADTGELFF

clone size: .
V gene: TRBV7-2
CDR3 protein: CAIRLGTTSSYNEQFF

clone size: few
V gene: TRBV3-1
CDR3 protein: CASSQGTGADETQYF

clone size: many
V gene: TRBV30
CDR3 protein: CAWSVGANTEAFF

clone size: .
V gene: TRBV11-2
CDR3 protein: CASSLVEGLAVNEQFF

clone size: few
V gene: TRBV7-9
CDR3 protein: CASSPLTGNTIYF

clone size: .
V gene: TRBV18
CDR3 protein: CASSFGDTIYF

clone size: many
V gene: TRBV7-2
CDR3 protein: CASSPATSQGHQPQHF

clone size: many
V gene: TRBV10-1
CDR3 protein: CASGAPRQGDNSPLHF

clone size: .
V gene: TRBV6-5
CDR3 protein: CASSYSGGSTDTQYF

clone size: .
V gene: TRBV11-2
CDR3 protein: CASSLSGGTGELFF

clone size: many
V gene: TRBV20-1
CDR3 protein: CSASRGGYNEQFF

clone size: many
V gene: TRBV7-2
CDR3 protein: CASSHNTGDYGYTF

clone size: few
V gene: TRBV2
CDR3 protein: CASSQFNQPQHF

clone size: many
V gene: TRBV6-1
CDR3 protein: CASSEHPEAFF

clone size: few
V gene: TRBV6-5
CDR3 protein: CASRPPAGLDEQYF

clone size: few
V gene: TRBV6-6
CDR3 protein: CASSYPDRVDTGELFF

clone size: many
V gene: TRBV7-9
CDR3 protein: CASSFSTSGGETQYF

clone size: few
V gene: TRBV7-9
CDR3 protein: CASSLSANTEAFF